This TCR beta chain originates from a study of blood T cells in healthy people across ages. Findings of the study overall: Estimates drawn from one million T cells were deemed to understate diversity. A greater number of naive CD4+ cells and higher diversity distinguished long-lived donors from aged donors. Age brought a roughly linear fall in TCR beta diversity measured per million T cells. Naive T cell percentage by flow cytometry tracked strongly with beta diversity.

Using a J-beta primer mix together with a sample-barcoded 5' primer, a second PCR was run for roughly 6 to 11 cycles. Using its own MiXCR run on the 5' RACE reads, TCRdb lists one record per CDR3 protein. The sample holds roughly 1,500,000 distinct CDR3 sequences; around 39% are singletons and the top ten take roughly 7.7%. A note on this clonotype: Its antigen is unidentified.

The CDR3 runs 13 residues. Germline CDR1 reads MNHEY; CDR2 reads SMNVEV (reference sequence). Trimming removed 6 bases from V and 7 bases from J; junction bases left unmatched: 7. The rearrangement uses TRBV27 and TRBJ2-7, with TRBD1 identical over 9 bases. Material for sequencing was blood. The TCR comes from a woman between 18 and 29 years old in good health. The CDR3 nucleotides read TGTGCCAGCAGCTCCGGGACAGGGCAAGAGCAGTACTTC. Residues: CASSSGTGQEQYF.